Presented here are 19 T cell receptor beta chains from one specimen sequenced in a study of memory CD4+ T cells and cytomegalovirus serostatus (dated by TCRdb to the late 2010s). Libraries were prepared through the immunoSEQ multiplex PCR assay. Imported from immuneACCESS, the table was reduced by TCRdb to in-frame sequences with V and J called. These copies leave out some clones; in studies compared against another copy, an unresolved V gene accounts for under half, and the cause of the remainder is not known. For this sample the table gives more than 40,000 clones, of which around 78% were detected only once. 5% to 7% of the sample is in the top ten clones. Single viable CD3+CD4+CD8-CD45RO+ cells were sorted as memory CD4+ T cells on a FACSAria II. Input material: memory CD4+ T cells from blood. The receptors were gathered from an adult in good health and CMV-seronegative.

This rearrangement joins TRBV2 to TRBJ2-1; 13 bases line up with TRBD2. V trimming: 7 bases; J trimming: 7 bases; junction bases outside the gene matches: 7. The CDR3 extends over 15 amino acids. Germline CDR1 SNHLY, CDR2 FYNNEI. The CDR3 sequence is CASNPRGLAGNEQFF. The CDR3 DNA is TGTGCCAGCAACCCCAGGGGACTAGCGGGGAATGAGCAGTTCTTC.

The chain recombines TRBV7-9 with TRBJ2-2; 8 nucleotides agree with TRBD2. J gave up 7 bases and V 7 bases, and 14 bases lay outside the gene matches. Germline CDR1 is SEHNR and CDR2 is FQNEAQ (reference sequence). This CDR3 has 16 amino acids. CDR3 bases: TGTGCCAGCATCTTCTCTGGCGGGAGGTTACACGGGGAGCTGTTTTTT. The encoded protein is CASIFSGGRLHGELFF. The full variable domain, completed using reference TRBV7-9 and TRBJ2-2, is DTGVSQNPRHKITKRGQNVTFRCDPISEHNRLYWYRQTLGQGPEFLTYFQNEAQLEKSRLLSDRFSAERPKGSFSTLEIQRTEQGDSAMYLCASIFSGGRLHGELFFGEGSRLTVL.

CDR3 in DNA: TGTGCCTCCCGCGACAGGGGGCGGGACGAGCAGTACTTC. Translated, it gives CASRDRGRDEQYF. The chain is built from TRBV30 and TRBJ2-7; the match to TRBD1 covers 10 bases. The CDR3 consists of 13 residues. Germline V gene lookup returns CDR1 GTSNPN and CDR2 SVGIG (reference sequence). With 7 bases clipped from V and 5 bases from J, the junction kept 8 bases outside the gene matches.

V and J are TRBV5-4 and TRBJ2-5; D may be TRBD2 (5 bases). The germline V gene encodes CDR1 SGHNT and CDR2 YYREEE (reference sequence). V was pared by 0 bases and J by 3 bases, with 12 bases between. The CDR3 length is 15 residues. The CDR3 DNA follows: TGTGCCAGCAGCTTGGCTTTCGGGAATGAAGAGACCCAGTACTTC. Its protein product is CASSLAFGNEETQYF.

This sequence joins TRBV18 and TRBJ2-5; D remains ambiguous. The CDR3 spans 15 residues. V was clipped by 0 bases and J by 5 bases, with 13 bases between them. Germline CDR1 KGHSH, CDR2 LQKENI. CDR3 in amino acids: CASSPPSGKMETQYF. CDR3 nucleotides: TGTGCCAGCTCACCACCGTCGGGCAAGATGGAGACCCAGTACTTC.

V gene TRBV10-3 combines with J gene TRBJ1-1; no definite D call. V shed 3 bases and J shed 1 base, with 9 bases lying between them. This CDR3 spans 14 amino acids. Germline-derived CDR1 and CDR2 are ENHRY and SYGVKD. The CDR3 region is CAISEVLRNTEAFF. The DNA of the CDR3 is TGTGCCATCAGTGAAGTCCTTAGGAACACTGAAGCTTTCTTT.

The genes are TRBV7-2 and TRBJ2-7; D is perhaps TRBD1 (6 bases). Trimming took off 5 bases at V and 3 bases at J, with 8 bases between the two ends. This CDR3 has 12 amino acids. Germline values: CDR1 SGHTA, CDR2 FQGNSA. CDR3 coding DNA: TGTGCCAGCAGCACAGGGTTCTACGAGCAGTACTTC. This encodes CASSTGFYEQYF.

This sequence joins TRBV25-1 and TRBJ1-4, with 7 positions matching TRBD1. The CDR3 totals 15 residues. CDR1 is MGHDK, CDR2 SYGVNS, per germline. V trimming: 3 bases; J trimming: 3 bases; junction bases outside the gene matches: 4. DNA for the CDR3: TGTGCCAGCAGTGATTCCGGGACAGCTAATGAAAAACTGTTTTTT. This sequence encodes CASSDSGTANEKLFF.

The rearrangement joins TRBV7-9 to TRBJ1-1, with a possible D match to TRBD1 (6 bases). This CDR3 spans 14 amino acids. The V gene lost 5 bases and the J gene lost 3 bases, with 13 bases spanning the gap. Looked up from germline, CDR1 is SEHNR and CDR2 is FQNEAQ (reference sequence). The CDR3 DNA reads as TGTGCCAGCAGCCCAAACAGGGACGACACTGAAGCTTTCTTT. Protein product: CASSPNRDDTEAFF.

The chain joins TRBV7-9 to TRBJ1-5; possibly TRBD1 for D (5 bases). V lost 10 bases and J 6 bases, leaving 10 bases between the germline ends. Germline-derived CDR1 and CDR2 are SEHNR and FQNEAQ (reference sequence). This CDR3 is built from 11 residues. The chain's CDR3 is CATPQGQPQHF. In nucleotides, the CDR3 is TGTGCCACCCCCCAGGGTCAGCCCCAGCATTTT.

This clone occurred a few times. V usage is TRBV7-9 and J usage is TRBJ1-1; possibly TRBD1 for D (6 bases). The V end was cut by 2 bases, the J end by 6 bases, with 7 bases between. The CDR3 extends over 12 amino acids. Germline CDR1 is SEHNR and CDR2 is FQNEAQ (reference sequence). The DNA for the CDR3 is TGTGCCAGCAGCTTACCAGGGGCTGAAGCTTTCTTT. This sequence encodes CASSLPGAEAFF.

The chain has TRBV11-2 and TRBJ2-1, with 8 bases aligning to TRBD2. With V trimmed by 1 base and J by 9 bases, 5 bases remained unmatched. This CDR3 is built from 14 residues. Germline V lookup: CDR1 SGHAT, CDR2 FQNNGV. The CDR3 nucleotides are TGTGCCAGCAGCTTAGCTCGGACTAGCAGTGAGCAGTTCTTC. This translates into CASSLARTSSEQFF.

This chain uses TRBV7-2 with TRBJ1-1; the D gene is possibly TRBD1 (5 bases). V lost 5 bases to trimming and J lost 3 bases, with 13 bases between them. Per germline, CDR1 SGHTA and CDR2 FQGNSA. There are 14 residues in the CDR3. DNA for the CDR3: TGTGCCAGCAGCCTCGGGGGTGGTGACACTGAAGCTTTCTTT. This translates into CASSLGGGDTEAFF.

This clone was counted between two and nine times. The genes are TRBV18 and TRBJ1-4; D unresolved. The germline CDR1 and CDR2 sequences are KGHSH and LQKENI. Trimming cost V 3 bases and J 6 bases, with 14 bases left between them. The CDR3 spans 15 residues. This chain's CDR3 is CASSPRLGDDEKLFF. Here the CDR3 DNA reads TGTGCCAGCTCACCGCGTTTAGGAGACGATGAAAAACTGTTTTTT.

The chain employs TRBV5-1 and TRBJ1-4; 7 bases are a match to TRBD1. This CDR3 has 14 residues. The trim removed 4 bases at V and 10 bases at J, leaving 10 bases unmatched. Germline CDR1 and CDR2: SGHRS and YFSETQ. CDR3 bases: TGCGCCAGCAGCGAGGGACAGCCCTCGGGAAAACTGTTTTTT. This encodes CASSEGQPSGKLFF.

V usage is TRBV7-8 and J usage is TRBJ1-5; D possibly corresponds to TRBD1 (5 bases). Trimming left V 4 bases short and J 10 bases short, with 23 bases between. CDR3 length: 16 amino acids. From germline, CDR1 is SGHVS and CDR2 FQNEAQ. The CDR3 DNA reads as TGTGCCAGCAGCTCCCTGGGGGGAGGGGTAGGCATTCCCCAGCATTTT. Protein sequence: CASSSLGGGVGIPQHF.

This sequence joins TRBV13 and TRBJ2-3, with 11 bases identical to TRBD2. V lost 5 bases and J lost 1; bases outside the gene matches: 5. Looked up from germline, CDR1 is PRHDT and CDR2 is FYEKMQ (reference sequence). The CDR3 covers 16 residues. CDR3 in amino acids: CASSPLAGGGTDTQYF. The CDR3 DNA reads as TGTGCCAGCAGCCCGCTAGCGGGAGGTGGCACAGATACGCAGTATTTT.

This clone showed up just once. J is TRBJ2-5 and V is TRBV27; 8 nucleotides agree with TRBD2. CDR3 length: 19 residues. V lost 0 bases to trimming and J lost 5 bases; unmatched junction nucleotides: 17. Germline CDR1 reads MNHEY; CDR2 reads SMNVEV (reference sequence). CDR3 coding DNA: TGTGCCAGCAGTTTATCGGACCCCCCAAGCGGGAGCGGTGGGGAGACCCAGTACTTC. This encodes CASSLSDPPSGSGGETQYF.

The chain employs TRBV2 and TRBJ2-5; no reliable D call. Trimming took off 6 bases at V and 0 bases at J, with 5 bases between the two ends. The germline V gene has CDR1 SNHLY and CDR2 FYNNEI. This CDR3 contains 12 residues. The CDR3 sequence: CASSVNQETQYF. DNA for the CDR3: TGTGCCAGCAGCGTGAACCAAGAGACCCAGTACTTC.